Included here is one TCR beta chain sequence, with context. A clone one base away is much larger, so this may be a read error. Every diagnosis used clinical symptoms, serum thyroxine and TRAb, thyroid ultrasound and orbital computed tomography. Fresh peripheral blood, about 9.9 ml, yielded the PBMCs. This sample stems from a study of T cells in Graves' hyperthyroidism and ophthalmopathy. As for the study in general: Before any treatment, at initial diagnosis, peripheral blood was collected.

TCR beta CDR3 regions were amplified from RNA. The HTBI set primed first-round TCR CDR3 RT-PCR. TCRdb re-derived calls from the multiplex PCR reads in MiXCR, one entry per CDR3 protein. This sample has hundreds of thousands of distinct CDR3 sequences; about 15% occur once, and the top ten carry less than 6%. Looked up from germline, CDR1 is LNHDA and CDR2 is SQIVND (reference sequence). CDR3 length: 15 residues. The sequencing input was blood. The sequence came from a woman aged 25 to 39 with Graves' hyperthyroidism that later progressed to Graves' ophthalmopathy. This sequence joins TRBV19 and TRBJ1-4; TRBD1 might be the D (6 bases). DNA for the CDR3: TGTCCCAGTAGTTCCGGACAGTCAACTAATGAAAAACTGTTTTTT. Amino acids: CPSSSGQSTNEKLFF.